The rows below give T cell receptor beta chains drawn from one sample of a study of graft-versus-host responses after intestinal transplantation. Measured with immunoSEQ multiplex PCR; TCRdb has only the in-frame clones, and not every one. Here the sample spans about 45,000 clones, 90% to 95% being singletons. The sequencing used PBMCs, collected 524 days after transplant. These TCRs come from a human patient who received an intestinal transplant, so some T cells may come from the graft donor. CDR3s include the opening cysteine and the closing phenylalanine or tryptophan. D genes are given only for firm matches. Size tells how often a clone was seen (once, few, many) or the class of an expanded clone, and some rows leave it out.

j_call | v_call | clone_size | d_call | cdr3_nt | cdr3_aa
TRBJ2-1 | TRBV15 | few | . | TGTGCCACCAGCAGAGATCTCCAGGGTTCCGCGGGCAATGAGCAGTTCTTC | CATSRDLQGSAGNEQFF
TRBJ1-5 | TRBV7-2 | once | . | TGTGCCAGCAGCTTAGACGCAGGGAATCAGCCCCAGCATTTT | CASSLDAGNQPQHF
TRBJ1-2 | TRBV6-5 | . | . | TGTGCCAGCAGTTACCCGGACGGCTACTATGGCTACACCTTC | CASSYPDGYYGYTF
TRBJ2-1 | TRBV9 | . | . | TGTGCCAGCAGCGACCCCTTTGGGGGAGAGCAGTTCTTC | CASSDPFGGEQFF
TRBJ2-3 | TRBV18 | . | . | TGTGCCAGCTCACCACCTAGCGGCACAGATACGCAGTATTTT | CASSPPSGTDTQYF
TRBJ1-1 | TRBV5-4 | once | TRBD1 | TGTGCCAGCAGCTTACCTGGACAGGTGAACACTGAAGCTTTCTTT | CASSLPGQVNTEAFF
TRBJ2-5 | TRBV10-3 | . | . | TGTGCCATCAGTGAGTCGTTTCTAGGCCGGGGAGAGACCCAGTACTTC | CAISESFLGRGETQYF
TRBJ2-3 | TRBV7-9 | . | . | TGTGCCAGCAGCTTAGTCCGCACAGATACGCAGTATTTT | CASSLVRTDTQYF
TRBJ2-7 | TRBV29-1 | . | . | TGCAGCGTTGAAGAAGAGAATTACGAGCAGTACTTC | CSVEEENYEQYF
TRBJ2-5 | TRBV13 | few | . | TGTGCCAGCAGCTTCCGACTTCAAGAGACCCAGTACTTC | CASSFRLQETQYF
TRBJ1-4 | TRBV28 | . | TRBD1 | TGTGCCAGCAGAACGGGACAGGGTAATGAAAAACTGTTTTTT | CASRTGQGNEKLFF
TRBJ1-6 | TRBV28 | . | . | TGTGCCAGCACAAAGGGCCCAGCTAATTCACCCCTCCACTTT | CASTKGPANSPLHF
TRBJ1-5 | TRBV11-3 | . | . | TGTGCCAGCAGCTTAGAGGGGTTTCAGCCCCAGCATTTT | CASSLEGFQPQHF
TRBJ1-2 | TRBV9 | . | . | TGTGCCAGCAGCTTTACCGACAGCCTTGGCTATGGCTACACCTTC | CASSFTDSLGYGYTF
TRBJ2-1 | TRBV28 | . | TRBD2 | TGTGCCACCCGGGGGTATAGCGGGAGAGGGGTTGGTAATGAGCAGTTCTTC | CATRGYSGRGVGNEQFF
TRBJ1-6 | TRBV28 | . | . | TGTGCCAGCAGTCCCCGAGGGGGGGGAACTTCACCCCTCCACTTT | CASSPRGGGTSPLHF
TRBJ2-3 | TRBV7-9 | . | TRBD2 | TGTGCCAGCAGCTTAACCACGGGGCTGGCTAGCGGGAGAACAGATACGCAGTATTTT | CASSLTTGLASGRTDTQYF
TRBJ2-3 | TRBV10-3 | . | TRBD1 | TGTGCCACCGCCCTTCGGGACAGGGTTAGAGATACGCAGTATTTT | CATALRDRVRDTQYF
TRBJ2-7 | TRBV20-1 | . | . | TGCAGTGCTAGAGAGACTAGAATGGCATACTTC | CSARETRMAYF
TRBJ2-3 | TRBV5-4 | . | TRBD2 | TGTGCCAGCAGCTTGCCGGGACTAGCGGGCACAGATACGCAGTATTTT | CASSLPGLAGTDTQYF
TRBJ1-4 | TRBV4-3 | once | . | TGCGCCAGCAGCCAAATCGGGCGAGGGGATGAAAAACTGTTTTTT | CASSQIGRGDEKLFF
TRBJ2-5 | TRBV7-2 | few | TRBD2 | TGTGCCAGCAGCTTAGATCTCGGGAGCGGGAGCAGAGAGACCCAGTACTTC | CASSLDLGSGSRETQYF
TRBJ2-1 | TRBV28 | . | . | TGTGCCAGCAGTTTTAGTCAACTGAACAATGAGCAGTTCTTC | CASSFSQLNNEQFF
TRBJ1-2 | TRBV7-6 | . | . | TGTGCCAGCACCCATAACTATGGCTACACCTTC | CASTHNYGYTF
TRBJ1-6 | TRBV6-5 | . | . | TGTGCCAGCAGTTTGCAGGGTCTCTCCTATAATTCACCCCTCCACTTT | CASSLQGLSYNSPLHF
TRBJ2-7 | TRBV7-2 | . | . | TGTGCCAGCAGCTTAGTGGGGGCGCGGACACCTGAGAAGTACTTC | CASSLVGARTPEKYF